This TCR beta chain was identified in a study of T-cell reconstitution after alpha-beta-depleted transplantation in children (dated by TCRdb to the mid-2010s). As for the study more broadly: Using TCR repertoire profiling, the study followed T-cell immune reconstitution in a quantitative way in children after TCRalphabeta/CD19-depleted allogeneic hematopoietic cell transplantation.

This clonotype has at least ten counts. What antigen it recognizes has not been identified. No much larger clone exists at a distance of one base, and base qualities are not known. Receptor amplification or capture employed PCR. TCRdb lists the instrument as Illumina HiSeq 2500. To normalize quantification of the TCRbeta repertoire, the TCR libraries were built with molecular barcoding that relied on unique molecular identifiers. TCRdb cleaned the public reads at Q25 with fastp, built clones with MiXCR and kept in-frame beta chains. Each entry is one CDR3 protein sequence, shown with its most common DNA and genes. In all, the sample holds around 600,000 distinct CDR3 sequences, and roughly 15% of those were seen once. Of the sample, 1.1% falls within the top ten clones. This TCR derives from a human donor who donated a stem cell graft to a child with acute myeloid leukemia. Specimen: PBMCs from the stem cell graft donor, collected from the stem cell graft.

The CDR3: CSVEDPGVNTEAFF. The DNA sequence is given as TGCAGCGTTGAAGATCCTGGGGTGAACACTGAAGCTTTCTTT. The chain was built from TRBV29-1 and TRBJ1-1, with the D segment identity uncertain. The CDR3 runs 14 residues from the cysteine to the phenylalanine. Solely the CDR3 DNA is kept, with 42 bases framed from the first base. The germline V gene specifies SQVTM as CDR1 and ANQGSEA as CDR2. The V end loses 0 bases and the J end loses 0 bases, and a stretch of 8 bases separates them.